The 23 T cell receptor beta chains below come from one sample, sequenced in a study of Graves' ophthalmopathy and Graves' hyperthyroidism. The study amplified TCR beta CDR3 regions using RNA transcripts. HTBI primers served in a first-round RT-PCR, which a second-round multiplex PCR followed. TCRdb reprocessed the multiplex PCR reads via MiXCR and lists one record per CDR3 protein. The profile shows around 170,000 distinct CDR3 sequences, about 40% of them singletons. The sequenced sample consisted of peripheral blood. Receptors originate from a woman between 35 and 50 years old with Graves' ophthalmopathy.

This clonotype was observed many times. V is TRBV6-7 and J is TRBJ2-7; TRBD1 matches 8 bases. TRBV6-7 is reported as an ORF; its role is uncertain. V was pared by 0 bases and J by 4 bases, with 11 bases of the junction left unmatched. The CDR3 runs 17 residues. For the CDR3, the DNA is TGTGCCAGCAGTTACTCGGGCGGACAGGGTGTAAGGTACGAGCAGTACTTC. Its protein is CASSYSGGQGVRYEQYF.

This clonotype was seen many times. The CDR3 sequence: CASSSPQDWETQYF. The CDR3, as DNA: TGTGCCAGCAGTTCACCTCAGGATTGGGAGACCCAGTACTTC. This sequence joins TRBV12-3 or TRBV12-4 and TRBJ2-5; no clear D. The ends were cut back, 4 bases at V and 5 bases at J, with 14 bases in the middle. The CDR3 runs 14 residues.

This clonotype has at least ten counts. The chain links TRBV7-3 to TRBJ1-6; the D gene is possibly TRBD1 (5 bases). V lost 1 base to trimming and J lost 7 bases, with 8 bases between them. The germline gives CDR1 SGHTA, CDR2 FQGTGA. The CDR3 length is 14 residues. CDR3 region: CASSLSGGNSPLHF. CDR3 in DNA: TGTGCCAGCAGCTTAAGTGGGGGAAATTCACCCCTCCACTTT.

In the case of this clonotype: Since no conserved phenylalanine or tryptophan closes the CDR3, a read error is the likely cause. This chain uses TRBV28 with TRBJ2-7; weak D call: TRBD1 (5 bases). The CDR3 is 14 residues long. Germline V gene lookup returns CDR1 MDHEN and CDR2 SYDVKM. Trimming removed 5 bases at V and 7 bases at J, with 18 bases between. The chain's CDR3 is CASSLGHLLAEQYS. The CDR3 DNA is TGTGCCAGCAGTCTAGGACACCTCCTGGCTGAGCAGTACTCC.

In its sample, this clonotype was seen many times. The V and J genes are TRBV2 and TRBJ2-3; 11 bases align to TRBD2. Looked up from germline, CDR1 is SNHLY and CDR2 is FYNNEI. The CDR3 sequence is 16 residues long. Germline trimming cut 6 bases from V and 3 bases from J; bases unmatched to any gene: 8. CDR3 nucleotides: TGTGCCAGCAGATTCGGACTAGCGGGTTCTACAGATACGCAGTATTTT. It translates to CASRFGLAGSTDTQYF.

Written as DNA, the CDR3 is TGTGCCAGCAGCTTAGCACGGGGCGCCTACGAGCAGTACTTC. As protein: CASSLARGAYEQYF. The V call is TRBV7-8, the J call TRBJ2-7; the D call may be TRBD1 or TRBD2 (5 bases each). Germline V CDR1 and CDR2: SGHVS, FQNEAQ. CDR3 length equals 14 residues. Trimming took off 0 bases at V and 2 bases at J, with 8 bases between the two ends.

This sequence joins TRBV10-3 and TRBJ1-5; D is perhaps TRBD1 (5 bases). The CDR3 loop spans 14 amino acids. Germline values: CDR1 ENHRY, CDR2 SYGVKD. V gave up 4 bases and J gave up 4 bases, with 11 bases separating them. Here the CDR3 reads CAISGGTGNQPQHF. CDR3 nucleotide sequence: TGTGCCATCAGTGGAGGGACGGGGAATCAGCCCCAGCATTTT.

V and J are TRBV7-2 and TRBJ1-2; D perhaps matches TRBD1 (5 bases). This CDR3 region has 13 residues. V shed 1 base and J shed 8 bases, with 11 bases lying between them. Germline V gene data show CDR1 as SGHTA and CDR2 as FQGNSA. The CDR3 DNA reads TGTGCCAGCAGCTTAGGACAGTTGGGGGGCTACACCTTC. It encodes CASSLGQLGGYTF.

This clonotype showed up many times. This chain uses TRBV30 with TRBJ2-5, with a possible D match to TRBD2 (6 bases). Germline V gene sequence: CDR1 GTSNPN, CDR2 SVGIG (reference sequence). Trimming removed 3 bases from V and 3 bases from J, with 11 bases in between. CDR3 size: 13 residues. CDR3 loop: CAWSLGGEETQYF. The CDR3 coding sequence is TGTGCCTGGAGCCTGGGGGGAGAAGAGACCCAGTACTTC. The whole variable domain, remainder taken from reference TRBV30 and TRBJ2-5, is SQTIHQWPATLVQPVGSPLSLECTVEGTSNPNLYWYRQAAGRGLQLLFYSVGIGQISSEVPQNLSASRPQDRQFILSSKKLLLSDSGFYLCAWSLGGEETQYFGPGTRLLVL.

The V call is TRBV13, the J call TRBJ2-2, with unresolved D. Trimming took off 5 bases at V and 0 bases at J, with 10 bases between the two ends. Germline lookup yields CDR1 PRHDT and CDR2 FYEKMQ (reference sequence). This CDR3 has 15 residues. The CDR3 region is CASSPDTPNTGELFF. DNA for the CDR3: TGTGCCAGCAGCCCAGACACGCCGAACACCGGGGAGCTGTTTTTT.

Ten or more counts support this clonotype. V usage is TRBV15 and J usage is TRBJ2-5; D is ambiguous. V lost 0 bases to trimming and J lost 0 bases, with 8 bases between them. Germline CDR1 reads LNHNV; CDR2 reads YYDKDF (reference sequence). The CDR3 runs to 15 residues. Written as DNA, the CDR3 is TGTGCCACCAGCAGAGATCGTTCCGACCAAGAGACCCAGTACTTC. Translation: CATSRDRSDQETQYF.

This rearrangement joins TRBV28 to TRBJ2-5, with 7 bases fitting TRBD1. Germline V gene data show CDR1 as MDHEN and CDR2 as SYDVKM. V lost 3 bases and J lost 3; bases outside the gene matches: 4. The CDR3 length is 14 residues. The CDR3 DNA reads TGTGCCAGCAGTTTCGGAGACAGGGAAGAGACCCAGTACTTC. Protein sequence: CASSFGDREETQYF.

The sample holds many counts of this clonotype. CDR3 sequence: CASSPDRWSSYEQYF. The CDR3 DNA is TGTGCCAGCAGCCCGGACAGGTGGAGCTCCTACGAGCAGTACTTC. This sequence joins TRBV6-1 and TRBJ2-7; TRBD1 matches at 7 bases. Per the germline V gene, CDR1 is MNHNS and CDR2 is SASEGT. J was trimmed by 0 bases and V by 6 bases; bases with no gene match: 8. The CDR3 runs to 15 residues.

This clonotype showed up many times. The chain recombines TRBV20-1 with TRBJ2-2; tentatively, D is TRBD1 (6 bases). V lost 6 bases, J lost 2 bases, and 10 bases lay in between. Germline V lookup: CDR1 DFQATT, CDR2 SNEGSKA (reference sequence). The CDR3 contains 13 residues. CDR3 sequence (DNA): TGCAGTGCCCCGGACAGAAACACCGGGGAGCTGTTTTTT. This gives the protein CSAPDRNTGELFF.

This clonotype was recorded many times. CDR3 sequence (DNA): TGTGCCACCAGCAGAGCAAATAGGGAGCTAGCCAAAAACATTCAGTACTTC. Protein: CATSRANRELAKNIQYF. The chain couples TRBV15 to TRBJ2-4; tentatively, D is TRBD2 (5 bases). This CDR3 is 17 amino acids long. Trimming stripped 1 base from V and 0 bases from J, with 13 bases between. Per the germline V gene, CDR1 is LNHNV and CDR2 is YYDKDF (reference sequence). The variable domain in full, with the rest retrieved from reference TRBV15 and TRBJ2-4, is DAMVIQNPRYQVTQFGKPVTLSCSQTLNHNVMYWYQQKSSQAPKLLFHYYDKDFNNEADTPDNFQSRRPNTSFCFLDIRSPGLGDTAMYLCATSRANRELAKNIQYFGAGTRLSVL.

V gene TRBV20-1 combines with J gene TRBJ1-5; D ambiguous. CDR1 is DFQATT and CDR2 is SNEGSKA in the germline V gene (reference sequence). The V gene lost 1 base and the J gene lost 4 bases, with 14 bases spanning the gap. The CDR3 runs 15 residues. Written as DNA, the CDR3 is TGCAGTGCTAGAGTGGTGGTTGCGGGTAATCAGCCCCAGCATTTT. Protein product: CSARVVVAGNQPQHF.

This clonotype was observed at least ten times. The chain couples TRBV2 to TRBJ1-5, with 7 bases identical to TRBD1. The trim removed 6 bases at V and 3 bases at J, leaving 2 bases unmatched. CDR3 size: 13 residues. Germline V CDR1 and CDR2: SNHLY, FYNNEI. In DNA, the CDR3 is TGTGCCAGCAGCGGACAGGACAATCAGCCCCAGCATTTT. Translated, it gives CASSGQDNQPQHF.

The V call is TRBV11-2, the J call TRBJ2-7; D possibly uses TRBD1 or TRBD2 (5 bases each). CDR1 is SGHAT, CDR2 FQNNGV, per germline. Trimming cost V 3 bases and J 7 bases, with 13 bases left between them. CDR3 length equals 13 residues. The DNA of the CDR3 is TGTGCCAGCAGCTTTAGGGACCTTCGGGAGCAGTACTTC. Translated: CASSFRDLREQYF. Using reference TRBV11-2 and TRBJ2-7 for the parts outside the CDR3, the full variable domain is EAGVAQSPRYKIIEKRQSVAFWCNPISGHATLYWYQQILGQGPKLLIQFQNNGVVDDSQLPKDRFSAERLKGVDSTLKIQPAKLEDSAVYLCASSFRDLREQYFGPGTRLTVT.

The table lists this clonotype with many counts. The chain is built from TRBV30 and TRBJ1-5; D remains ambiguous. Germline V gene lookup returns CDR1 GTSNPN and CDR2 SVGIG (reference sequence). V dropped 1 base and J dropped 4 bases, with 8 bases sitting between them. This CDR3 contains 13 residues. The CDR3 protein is CAWSAGGNQPQHF. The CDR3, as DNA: TGTGCCTGGAGTGCTGGAGGGAATCAGCCCCAGCATTTT.

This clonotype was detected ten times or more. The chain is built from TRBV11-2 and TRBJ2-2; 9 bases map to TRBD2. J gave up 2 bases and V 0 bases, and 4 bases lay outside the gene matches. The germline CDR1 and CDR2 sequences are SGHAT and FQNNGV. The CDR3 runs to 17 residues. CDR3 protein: CASSLDPGLANTGELFF. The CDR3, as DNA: TGTGCCAGCAGCTTAGATCCGGGACTAGCTAACACCGGGGAGCTGTTTTTT.

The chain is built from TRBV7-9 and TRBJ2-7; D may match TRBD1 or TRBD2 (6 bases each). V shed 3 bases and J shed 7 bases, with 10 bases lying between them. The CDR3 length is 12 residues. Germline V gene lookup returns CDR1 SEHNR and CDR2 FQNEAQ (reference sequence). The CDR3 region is CASSFTGREQYF. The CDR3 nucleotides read TGTGCCAGCAGCTTTACAGGGAGGGAGCAGTACTTC.

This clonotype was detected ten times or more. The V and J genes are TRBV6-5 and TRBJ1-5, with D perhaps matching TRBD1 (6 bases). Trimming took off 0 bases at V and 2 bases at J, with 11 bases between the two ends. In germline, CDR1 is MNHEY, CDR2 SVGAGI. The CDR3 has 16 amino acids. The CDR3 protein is CASSYSAGDGNQPQHF. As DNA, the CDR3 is TGTGCCAGCAGTTACTCGGCAGGGGATGGCAATCAGCCCCAGCATTTT.

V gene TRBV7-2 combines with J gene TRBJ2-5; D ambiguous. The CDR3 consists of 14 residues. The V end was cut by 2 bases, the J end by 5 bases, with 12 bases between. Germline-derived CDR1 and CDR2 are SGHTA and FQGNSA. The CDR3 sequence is CASSLKIARETQYF. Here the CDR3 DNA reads TGTGCCAGCAGCTTAAAGATTGCCCGGGAGACCCAGTACTTC.